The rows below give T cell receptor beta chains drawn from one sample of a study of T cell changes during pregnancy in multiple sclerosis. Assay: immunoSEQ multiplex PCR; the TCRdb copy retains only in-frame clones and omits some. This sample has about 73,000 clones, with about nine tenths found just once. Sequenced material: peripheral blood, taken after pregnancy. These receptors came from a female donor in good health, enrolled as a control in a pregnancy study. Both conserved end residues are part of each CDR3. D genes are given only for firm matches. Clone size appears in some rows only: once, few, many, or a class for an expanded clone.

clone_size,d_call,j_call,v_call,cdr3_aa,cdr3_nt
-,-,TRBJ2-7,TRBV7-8,CASSLVAGGLGEQYF,TGTGCCAGCAGCTTAGTTGCGGGTGGCTTGGGGGAGCAGTACTTC
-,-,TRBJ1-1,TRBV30,CAWSVETEAFF,TGTGCCTGGAGTGTCGAGACTGAAGCTTTCTTT
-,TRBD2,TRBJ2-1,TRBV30,CAWSPRGGSYNEQFF,TGTGCCTGGAGCCCCCGCGGGGGCTCCTACAATGAGCAGTTCTTC
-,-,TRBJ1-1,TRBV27,CASSPSGVRHSTEAFF,TGTGCCAGCAGTCCATCAGGGGTGCGGCATAGCACTGAAGCTTTCTTT
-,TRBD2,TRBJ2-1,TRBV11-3,CASSLVSSGAYNEQFF,TGTGCCAGCAGCTTAGTATCTAGCGGGGCCTACAATGAGCAGTTCTTC
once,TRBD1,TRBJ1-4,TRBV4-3,CASSQGQGATSTNEKLFF,TGCGCCAGCAGCCAAGGACAGGGGGCTACCTCAACTAATGAAAAACTGTTTTTT
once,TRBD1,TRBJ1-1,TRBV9,CASSDDRGILNGEAFF,TGTGCCAGCAGCGATGACAGGGGTATCTTGAATGGTGAAGCTTTCTTT
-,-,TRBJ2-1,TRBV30,CAWRSGGASSYNEQFF,TGTGCCTGGAGATCGGGCGGGGCGTCCTCCTACAATGAGCAGTTCTTC
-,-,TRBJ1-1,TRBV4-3,CASSQGAFPQTEAFF,TGCGCCAGCAGCCAAGGTGCCTTTCCGCAGACTGAAGCTTTCTTT
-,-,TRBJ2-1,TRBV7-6,CASSLGGTTYNEQFF,TGTGCCAGCAGCTTAGGTGGGACAACCTACAATGAGCAGTTCTTC
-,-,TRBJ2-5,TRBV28,CASTPGTLETQYF,TGTGCCAGCACCCCCGGGACTCTAGAGACCCAGTACTTC
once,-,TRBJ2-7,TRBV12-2,CASRPPSSRYYEQYF,TGTGCAAGTCGCCCCCCTAGCTCCCGCTACTACGAGCAGTACTTC
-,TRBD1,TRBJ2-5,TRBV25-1,CASSPLTGAGETQYF,TGTGCCAGCAGTCCCTTGACAGGGGCTGGGGAGACCCAGTACTTC
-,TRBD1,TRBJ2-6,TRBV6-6,CASSAQGAGANVLTF,TGTGCCAGCAGTGCCCAGGGGGCTGGGGCCAACGTCCTGACTTTC
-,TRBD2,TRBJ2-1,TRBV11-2,CASSLEAGTSGGANEQFF,TGTGCCAGCAGCTTAGAGGCCGGGACTAGCGGGGGGGCAAATGAGCAGTTCTTC
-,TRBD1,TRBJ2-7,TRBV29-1,CSIRGGTGAHEQYF,TGCAGCATCCGTGGCGGGACAGGGGCACACGAGCAGTACTTC
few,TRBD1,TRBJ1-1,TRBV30,CAWKTGVGTEAFF,TGTGCCTGGAAGACAGGGGTAGGGACTGAAGCTTTCTTT
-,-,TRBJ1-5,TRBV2,CASSAFQGPTGNQPQHF,TGTGCCAGCAGTGCTTTTCAGGGTCCCACGGGTAATCAGCCCCAGCATTTT
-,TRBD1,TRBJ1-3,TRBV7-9,CASSATGGSGNTIYF,TGTGCCAGCAGCGCCACAGGGGGCTCTGGAAACACCATATATTTT
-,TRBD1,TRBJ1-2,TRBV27,CASSWDRNYGYTF,TGTGCCAGCAGTTGGGACAGAAACTATGGCTACACCTTC
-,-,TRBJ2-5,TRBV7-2,CASSLRDGQLVQETQYF,TGTGCCAGCAGCTTAAGGGACGGACAGCTCGTCCAAGAGACCCAGTACTTC
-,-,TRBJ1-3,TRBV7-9,CASRPGGGSRNTIYF,TGTGCCAGCAGACCAGGTGGGGGCTCTCGAAACACCATATATTTT
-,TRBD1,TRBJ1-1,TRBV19,CASSIWAGGNTEAFF,TGTGCCAGTAGTATTTGGGCAGGGGGAAACACTGAAGCTTTCTTT
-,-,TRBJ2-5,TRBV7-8,CASSLMTSSETQYF,TGTGCCAGCAGCTTGATGACTAGTTCGGAGACCCAGTACTTC
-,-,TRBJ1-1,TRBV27,CASVDPGSTEAFF,TGTGCCAGCGTTGACCCAGGAAGCACTGAAGCTTTCTTT
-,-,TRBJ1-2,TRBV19,CASRQGQSGYTF,TGTGCCAGTAGACAGGGACAATCGGGCTACACCTTC
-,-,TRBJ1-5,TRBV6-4,CASPWGGADQPQHF,TGTGCCAGCCCCTGGGGGGGGGCCGATCAGCCCCAGCATTTT
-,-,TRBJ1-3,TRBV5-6,CASSIRSGAGNTIYF,TGTGCCAGCAGCATACGATCCGGGGCTGGAAACACCATATATTTT
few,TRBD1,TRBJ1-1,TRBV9,CASSAPTGRPEAFF,TGTGCCAGCAGCGCCCCGACAGGGCGGCCTGAAGCTTTCTTT
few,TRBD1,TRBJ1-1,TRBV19,CASTPNRGRDLNTEAFF,TGTGCCAGTACCCCTAACAGGGGCCGGGATCTGAACACTGAAGCTTTCTTT
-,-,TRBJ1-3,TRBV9,CASSPRGGNTIYF,TGTGCCAGCAGCCCGAGAGGAGGAAACACCATATATTTT
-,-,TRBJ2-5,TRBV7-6,CASSSHPLSVQTQYF,TGTGCCAGCAGCTCCCACCCCTTAAGCGTCCAGACCCAGTACTTC
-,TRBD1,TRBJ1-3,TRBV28,CASSRAGQGVHTIYF,TGTGCCAGCAGTCGCGCGGGACAGGGTGTTCACACCATATATTTT
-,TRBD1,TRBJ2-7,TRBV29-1,CSVTNWGQEEQYF,TGCAGCGTCACGAACTGGGGACAGGAGGAGCAGTACTTC
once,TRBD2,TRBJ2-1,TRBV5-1,CASSLRASGPNNEQFF,TGCGCCAGCAGCTTGAGGGCTAGCGGCCCCAACAATGAGCAGTTCTTC
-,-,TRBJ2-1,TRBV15,CATSRQQGPRRDEQFF,TGTGCCACCAGCAGACAACAGGGCCCAAGACGGGATGAGCAGTTCTTC
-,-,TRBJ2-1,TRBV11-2,CASSPKAGSEQFF,TGTGCCAGCAGCCCGAAAGCAGGCAGTGAGCAGTTCTTC
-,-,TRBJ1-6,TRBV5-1,CASSFQRETSPLHF,TGCGCCAGCAGCTTTCAAAGAGAAACTTCACCCCTCCACTTT
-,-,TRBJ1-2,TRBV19,CASTESDSYGYTF,TGTGCCAGTACCGAATCGGACAGCTATGGCTACACCTTC